The 2 T cell receptor beta chains listed next were all sequenced from one sample in a study of radiotherapy plus CTLA-4 blockade in lung cancer. Measured with immunoSEQ multiplex PCR; TCRdb has only the in-frame clones, and not every one. The sample holds around 53,000 clones; approximately 86% are singletons and the top ten take less than 20%. The starting material was peripheral blood, obtained from a patient treated with radiotherapy plus ipilimumab. Source of these receptors: a human donor with non-small cell lung cancer that progressed on radiotherapy plus ipilimumab. Some clones in this sample may be carry-over from other donors' samples.

The chain links TRBV27 to TRBJ2-1; 10 bases agree with TRBD2. With 5 bases clipped from V and 5 bases from J, the junction kept 6 bases outside the gene matches. The CDR3 is 15 amino acids. Germline V CDR1 and CDR2: MNHEY, SMNVEV (reference sequence). The chain's CDR3 is CASSHSGRQDNEQFF. The CDR3 DNA is TGTGCCAGCAGTCATAGCGGGAGGCAAGACAATGAGCAGTTCTTC.

V and J are TRBV19 and TRBJ2-7, with 8 positions matching TRBD1. The CDR3 spans 15 residues. The germline gives CDR1 LNHDA, CDR2 SQIVND (reference sequence). V was clipped by 5 bases and J by 2 bases; unmatched bases: 8. The CDR3 region has the DNA TGTGCCAGTAGTTTGACAGGGGCGAGAACCTACGAGCAGTACTTC. It encodes CASSLTGARTYEQYF.